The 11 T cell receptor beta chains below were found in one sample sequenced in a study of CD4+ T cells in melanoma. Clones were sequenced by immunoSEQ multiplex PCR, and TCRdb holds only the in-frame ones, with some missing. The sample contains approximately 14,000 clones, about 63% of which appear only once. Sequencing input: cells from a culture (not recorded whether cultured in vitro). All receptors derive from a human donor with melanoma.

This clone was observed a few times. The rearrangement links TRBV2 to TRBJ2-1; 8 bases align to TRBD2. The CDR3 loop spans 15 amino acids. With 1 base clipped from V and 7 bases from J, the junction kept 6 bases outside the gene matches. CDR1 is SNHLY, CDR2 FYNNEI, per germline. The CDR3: CASSEGGGRLNEQFF. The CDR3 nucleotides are TGTGCCAGCAGTGAAGGCGGGGGGCGCCTAAATGAGCAGTTCTTC.

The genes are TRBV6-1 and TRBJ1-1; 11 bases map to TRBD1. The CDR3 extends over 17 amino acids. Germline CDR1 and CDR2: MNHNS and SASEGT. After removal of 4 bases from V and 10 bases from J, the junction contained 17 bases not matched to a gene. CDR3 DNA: TGTGCCAGCAGTGCTTCAAGAGGTCTCGGGACAGGGGGTGGAGCTTTCTTT. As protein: CASSASRGLGTGGGAFF.

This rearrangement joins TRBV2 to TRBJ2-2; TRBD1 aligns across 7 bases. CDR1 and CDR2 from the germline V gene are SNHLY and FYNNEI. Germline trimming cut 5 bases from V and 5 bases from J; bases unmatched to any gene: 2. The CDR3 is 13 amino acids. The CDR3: CASSYRGTGELFF. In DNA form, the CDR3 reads TGTGCCAGCAGTTACAGGGGTACCGGGGAGCTGTTTTTT.

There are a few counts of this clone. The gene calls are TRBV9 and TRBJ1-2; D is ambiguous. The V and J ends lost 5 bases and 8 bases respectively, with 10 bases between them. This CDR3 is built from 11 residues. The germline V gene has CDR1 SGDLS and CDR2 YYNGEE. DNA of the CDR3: TGTGCCAGCAGGGGTGGTCGGGGCTACACCTTC. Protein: CASRGGRGYTF.

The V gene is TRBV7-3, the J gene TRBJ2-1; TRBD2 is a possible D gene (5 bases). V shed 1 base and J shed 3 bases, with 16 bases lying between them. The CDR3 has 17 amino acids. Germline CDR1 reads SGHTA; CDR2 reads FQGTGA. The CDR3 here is CASSLNPRGEGYNEQFF. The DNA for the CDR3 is TGTGCCAGCAGCTTAAACCCACGGGGAGAGGGCTACAATGAGCAGTTCTTC.

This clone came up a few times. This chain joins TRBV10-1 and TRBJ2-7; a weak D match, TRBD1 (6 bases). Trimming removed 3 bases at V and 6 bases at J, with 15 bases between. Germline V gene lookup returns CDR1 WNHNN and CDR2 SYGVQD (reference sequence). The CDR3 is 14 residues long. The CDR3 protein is CASSDGTLLIEQYF. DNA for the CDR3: TGCGCCAGCAGTGATGGGACACTTCTCATCGAGCAGTACTTC.

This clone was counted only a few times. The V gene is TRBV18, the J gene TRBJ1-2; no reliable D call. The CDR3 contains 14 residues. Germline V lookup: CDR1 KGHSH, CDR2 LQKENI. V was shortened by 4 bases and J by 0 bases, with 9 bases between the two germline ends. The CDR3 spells CASSRDGANYGYTF. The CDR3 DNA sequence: TGTGCCAGCTCACGCGACGGAGCTAACTATGGCTACACCTTC.

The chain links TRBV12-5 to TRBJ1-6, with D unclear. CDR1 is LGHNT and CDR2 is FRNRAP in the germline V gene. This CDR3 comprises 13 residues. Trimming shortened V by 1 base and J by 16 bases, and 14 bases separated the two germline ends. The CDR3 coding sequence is TGTGCTAGTGGTTTGGAAGAGAGGTCCCCACTCCACTTT. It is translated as CASGLEERSPLHF.

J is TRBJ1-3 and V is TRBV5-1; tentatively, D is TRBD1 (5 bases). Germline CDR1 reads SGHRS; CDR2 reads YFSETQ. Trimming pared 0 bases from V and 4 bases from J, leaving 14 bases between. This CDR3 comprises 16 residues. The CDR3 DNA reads TGCGCCAGCAGCTTGGGCGGGACCGCCGGGGGAAACACCATATATTTT. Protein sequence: CASSLGGTAGGNTIYF. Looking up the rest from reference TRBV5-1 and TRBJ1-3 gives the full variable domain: KAGVTQTPRYLIKTRGQQVTLSCSPISGHRSVSWYQQTPGQGLQFLFEYFSETQRNKGNFPGRFSGRQFSNSRSEMNVSTLELGDSALYLCASSLGGTAGGNTIYFGEGSWLTVV.

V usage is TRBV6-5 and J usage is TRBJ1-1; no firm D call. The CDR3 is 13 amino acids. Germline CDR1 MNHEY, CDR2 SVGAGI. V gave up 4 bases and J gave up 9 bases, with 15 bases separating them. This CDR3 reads CASSWKGRLQAFF. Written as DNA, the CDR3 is TGTGCCAGCAGTTGGAAGGGTAGATTGCAAGCTTTCTTT.

The CDR3 DNA reads TGCGCCAGCAGCTCGACCGTTGCAACTAATGAAAAACTGTTTTTT. The encoded protein is CASSSTVATNEKLFF. V gene TRBV5-1 combines with J gene TRBJ1-4, with D unclear. Between the trimmed V and J ends, which lost 3 bases and 0 bases, there was a span of 9 bases. This CDR3 spans 15 amino acids. Germline CDR1 and CDR2: SGHRS and YFSETQ.